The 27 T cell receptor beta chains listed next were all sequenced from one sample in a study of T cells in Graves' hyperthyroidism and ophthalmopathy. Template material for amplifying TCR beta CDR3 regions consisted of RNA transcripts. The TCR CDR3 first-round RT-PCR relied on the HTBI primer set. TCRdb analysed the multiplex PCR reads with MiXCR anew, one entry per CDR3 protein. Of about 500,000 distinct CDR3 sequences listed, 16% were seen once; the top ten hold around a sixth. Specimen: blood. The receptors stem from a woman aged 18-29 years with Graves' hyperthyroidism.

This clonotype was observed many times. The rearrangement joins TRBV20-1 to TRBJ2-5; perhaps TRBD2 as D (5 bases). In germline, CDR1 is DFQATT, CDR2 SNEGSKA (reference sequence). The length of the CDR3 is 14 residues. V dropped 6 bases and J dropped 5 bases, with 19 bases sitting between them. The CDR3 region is CSAVAGFSGETQYF. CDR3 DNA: TGCAGTGCCGTAGCAGGCTTCTCGGGGGAGACCCAGTACTTC.

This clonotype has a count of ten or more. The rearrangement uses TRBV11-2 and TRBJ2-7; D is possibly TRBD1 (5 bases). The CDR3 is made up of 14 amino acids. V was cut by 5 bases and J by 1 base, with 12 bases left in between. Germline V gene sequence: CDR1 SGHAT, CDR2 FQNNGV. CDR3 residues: CASSPGWGSYEQYF. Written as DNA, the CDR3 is TGTGCCAGCAGCCCAGGGTGGGGTTCCTACGAGCAGTACTTC.

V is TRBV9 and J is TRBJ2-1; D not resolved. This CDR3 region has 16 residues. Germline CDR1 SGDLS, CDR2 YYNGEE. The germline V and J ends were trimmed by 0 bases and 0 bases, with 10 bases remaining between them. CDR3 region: CASSVDFQSSYNEQFF. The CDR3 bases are TGTGCCAGCAGCGTAGATTTCCAGAGCTCCTACAATGAGCAGTTCTTC. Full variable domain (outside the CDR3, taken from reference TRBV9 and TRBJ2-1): DSGVTQTPKHLITATGQRVTLRCSPRSGDLSVYWYQQSLDQGLQFLIQYYNGEERAKGNILERFSAQQFPDLHSELNLSSLELGDSALYFCASSVDFQSSYNEQFFGPGTRLTVL.

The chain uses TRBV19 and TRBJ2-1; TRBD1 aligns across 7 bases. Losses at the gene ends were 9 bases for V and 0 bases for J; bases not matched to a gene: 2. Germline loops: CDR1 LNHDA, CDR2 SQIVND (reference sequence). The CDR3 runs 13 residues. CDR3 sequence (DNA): TGTGCCAGCAGACAGGGCTCCTACAATGAGCAGTTCTTC. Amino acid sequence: CASRQGSYNEQFF.

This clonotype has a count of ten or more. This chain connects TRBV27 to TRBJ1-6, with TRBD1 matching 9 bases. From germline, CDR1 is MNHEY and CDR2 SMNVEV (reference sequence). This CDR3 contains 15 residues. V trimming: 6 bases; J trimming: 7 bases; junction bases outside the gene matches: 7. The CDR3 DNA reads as TGTGCCAGCAGCCCTACGGACAGGGGAAATTCACCCCTCCACTTT. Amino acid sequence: CASSPTDRGNSPLHF.

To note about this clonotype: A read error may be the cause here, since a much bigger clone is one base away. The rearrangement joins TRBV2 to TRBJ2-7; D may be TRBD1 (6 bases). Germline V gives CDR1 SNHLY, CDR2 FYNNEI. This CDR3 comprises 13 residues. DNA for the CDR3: TGTGCCAGCAGTGTGGACAGATCCTACGGGCAGTACTTC. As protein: CASSVDRSYGQYF. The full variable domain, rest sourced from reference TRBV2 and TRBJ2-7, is EPEVTQTPSHQVTQMGQEVILRCVPISNHLYFYWYRQILGQKVEFLVSFYNNEISEKSEIFDDQFSVERPDGSNFTLKIRSTKLEDSAMYFCASSVDRSYGQYFGPGTRLTVT.

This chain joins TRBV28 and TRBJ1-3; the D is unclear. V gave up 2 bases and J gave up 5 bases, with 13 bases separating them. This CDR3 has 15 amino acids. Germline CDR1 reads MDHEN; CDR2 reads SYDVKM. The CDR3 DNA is TGTGCCAGCAGTTTAAGTTTACCAGGAAGAAACACCATATATTTT. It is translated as CASSLSLPGRNTIYF.

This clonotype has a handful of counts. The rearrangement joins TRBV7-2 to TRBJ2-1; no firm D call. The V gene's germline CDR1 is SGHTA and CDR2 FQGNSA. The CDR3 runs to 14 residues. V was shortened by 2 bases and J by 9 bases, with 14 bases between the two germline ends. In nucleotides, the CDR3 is TGTGCCAGCAGCTTACTTGGACGGAACAGTGAGCAGTTCTTC. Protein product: CASSLLGRNSEQFF.

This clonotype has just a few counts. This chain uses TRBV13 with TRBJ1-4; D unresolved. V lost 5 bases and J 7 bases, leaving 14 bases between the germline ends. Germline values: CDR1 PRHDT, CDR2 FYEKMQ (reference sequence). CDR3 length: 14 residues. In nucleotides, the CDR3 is TGTGCCAGCAGCGAGGACGGCTTGGCTGAAAAACTGTTTTTT. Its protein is CASSEDGLAEKLFF.

The DNA of the CDR3 is TGCGCCAGCAGTGAGTCATACGGGACTGCCTTGAACACTGAAGCTTTCTTT. This codes for CASSESYGTALNTEAFF. The rearrangement uses TRBV10-2 and TRBJ1-1; weak D call: TRBD1 (5 bases). The germline gives CDR1 WSHSY, CDR2 SAAADI. The V end was cut by 0 bases, the J end by 0 bases, with 14 bases between. CDR3 length equals 17 residues.

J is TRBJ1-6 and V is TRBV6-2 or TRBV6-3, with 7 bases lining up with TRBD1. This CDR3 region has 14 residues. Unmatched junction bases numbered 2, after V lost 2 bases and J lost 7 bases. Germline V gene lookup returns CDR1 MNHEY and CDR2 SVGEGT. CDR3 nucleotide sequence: TGTGCCAGCAGTTACAGGGGGCTCAATTCACCCCTCCACTTT. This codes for CASSYRGLNSPLHF.

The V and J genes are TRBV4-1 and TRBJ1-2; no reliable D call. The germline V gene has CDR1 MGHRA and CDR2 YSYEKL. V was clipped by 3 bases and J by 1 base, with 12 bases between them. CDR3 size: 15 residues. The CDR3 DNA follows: TGCGCCAGCAGCCACCCCCCCCCGGATAACTATGGCTACACCTTC. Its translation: CASSHPPPDNYGYTF.

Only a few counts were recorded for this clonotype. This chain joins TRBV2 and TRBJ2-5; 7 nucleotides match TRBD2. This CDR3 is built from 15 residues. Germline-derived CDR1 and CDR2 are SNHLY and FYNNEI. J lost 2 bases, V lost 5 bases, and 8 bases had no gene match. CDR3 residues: CASSIPRGGQETQYF. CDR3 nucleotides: TGTGCCAGCAGTATCCCGCGGGGAGGGCAAGAGACCCAGTACTTC.

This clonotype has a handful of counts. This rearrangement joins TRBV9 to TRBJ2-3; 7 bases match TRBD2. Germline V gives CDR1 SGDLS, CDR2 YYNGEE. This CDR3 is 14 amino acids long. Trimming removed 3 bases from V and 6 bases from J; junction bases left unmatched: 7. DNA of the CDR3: TGTGCCAGCAGCGGGACTAGATGGGGGGATACGCAGTATTTT. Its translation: CASSGTRWGDTQYF.

CDR3: CASSQDDRTSYEQYF. In nucleotides, the CDR3 is TGCGCCAGCAGCCAAGATGACAGGACCTCCTACGAGCAGTACTTC. The chain recombines TRBV4-1 with TRBJ2-7; D is possibly TRBD1 (6 bases). The CDR3 contains 15 residues. Germline CDR1 and CDR2: MGHRA and YSYEKL. Trimming pared 0 bases from V and 0 bases from J, leaving 9 bases between.

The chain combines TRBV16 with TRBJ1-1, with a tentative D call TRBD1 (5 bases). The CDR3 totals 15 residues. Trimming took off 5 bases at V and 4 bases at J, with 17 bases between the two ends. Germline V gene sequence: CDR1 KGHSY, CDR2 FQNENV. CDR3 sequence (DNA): TGTGCCAGCAGCGCCAGGGACCGTAGGGGCACTGAAGCTTTCTTT. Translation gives CASSARDRRGTEAFF.

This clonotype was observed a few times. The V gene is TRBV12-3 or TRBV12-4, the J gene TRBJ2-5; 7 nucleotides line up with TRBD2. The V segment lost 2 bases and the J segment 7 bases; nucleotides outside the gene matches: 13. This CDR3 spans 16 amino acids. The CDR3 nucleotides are TGTGCCAGCAGTTTATCCTCCGGGGGGTCCTGGAGGACCCAGTACTTC. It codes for CASSLSSGGSWRTQYF.

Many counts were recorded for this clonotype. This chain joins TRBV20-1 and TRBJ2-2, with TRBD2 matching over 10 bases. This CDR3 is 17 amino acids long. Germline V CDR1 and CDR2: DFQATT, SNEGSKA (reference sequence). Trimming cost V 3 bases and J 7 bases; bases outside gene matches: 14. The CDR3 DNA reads TGCAGTGCTAGCTTGCTAGCGGGAGATAAATGGGGCGGGGAGCTGTTTTTT. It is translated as CSASLLAGDKWGGELFF.

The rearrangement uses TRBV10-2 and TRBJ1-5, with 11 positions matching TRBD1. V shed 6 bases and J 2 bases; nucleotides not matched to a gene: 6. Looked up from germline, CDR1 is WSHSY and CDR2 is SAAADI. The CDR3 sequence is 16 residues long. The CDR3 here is CASRKMGQGGNQPQHF. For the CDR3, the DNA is TGCGCCAGCAGGAAAATGGGACAGGGGGGCAATCAGCCCCAGCATTTT.

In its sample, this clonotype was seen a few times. The chain's CDR3 is CASSLWGREAGSNEQFF. CDR3 bases: TGTGCCAGCAGCTTATGGGGGCGGGAAGCGGGGTCGAATGAGCAGTTCTTC. This chain joins TRBV11-2 and TRBJ2-1; tentative D call: TRBD2 (7 bases). Germline V gene data show CDR1 as SGHAT and CDR2 as FQNNGV. The V end lost 2 bases, the J end lost 7 bases, and 21 bases lay between the germline ends. The CDR3 contains 17 residues.

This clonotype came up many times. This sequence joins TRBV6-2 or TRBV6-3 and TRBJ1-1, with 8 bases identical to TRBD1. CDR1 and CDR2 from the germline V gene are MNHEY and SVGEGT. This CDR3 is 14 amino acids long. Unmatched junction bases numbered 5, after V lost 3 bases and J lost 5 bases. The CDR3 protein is CASSYQGARTEAFF. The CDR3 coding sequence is TGTGCCAGCAGTTATCAGGGGGCGCGGACTGAAGCTTTCTTT.

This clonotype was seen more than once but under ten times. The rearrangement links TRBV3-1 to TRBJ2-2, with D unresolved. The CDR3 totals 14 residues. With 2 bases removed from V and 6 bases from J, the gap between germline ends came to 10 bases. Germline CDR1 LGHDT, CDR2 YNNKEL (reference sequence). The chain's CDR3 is CASSQNGEAGELFF. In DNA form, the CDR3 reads TGTGCCAGCAGCCAAAACGGAGAGGCCGGGGAGCTGTTTTTT.

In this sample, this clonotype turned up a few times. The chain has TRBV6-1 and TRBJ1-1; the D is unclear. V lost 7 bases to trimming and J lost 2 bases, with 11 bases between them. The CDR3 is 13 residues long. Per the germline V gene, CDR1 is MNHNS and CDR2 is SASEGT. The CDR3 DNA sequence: TGTGCCAGCACCCTCGTAACTAACACTGAAGCTTTCTTT. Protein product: CASTLVTNTEAFF.

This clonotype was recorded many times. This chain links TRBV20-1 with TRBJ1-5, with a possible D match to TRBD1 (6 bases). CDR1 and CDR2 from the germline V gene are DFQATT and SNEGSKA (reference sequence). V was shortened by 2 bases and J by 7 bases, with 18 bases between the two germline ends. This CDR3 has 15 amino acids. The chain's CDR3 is CSARPRRGAYQPQHF. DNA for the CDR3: TGCAGTGCTAGACCCCGACGGGGGGCTTACCAGCCCCAGCATTTT.

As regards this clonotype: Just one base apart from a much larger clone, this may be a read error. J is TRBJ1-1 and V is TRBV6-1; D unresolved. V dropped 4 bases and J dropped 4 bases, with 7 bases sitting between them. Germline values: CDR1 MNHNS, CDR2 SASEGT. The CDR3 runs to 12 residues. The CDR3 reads CASSGWGTEAFF. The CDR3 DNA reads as TGTGCCAGCAGTGGTTGGGGCACTGAAGCTTTCTTT.

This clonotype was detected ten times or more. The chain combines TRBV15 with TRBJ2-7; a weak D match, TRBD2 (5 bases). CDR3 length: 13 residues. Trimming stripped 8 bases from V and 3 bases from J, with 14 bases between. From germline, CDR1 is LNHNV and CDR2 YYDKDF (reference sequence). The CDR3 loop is CATAAGQFYEQYF. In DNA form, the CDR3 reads TGTGCCACCGCTGCGGGTCAATTCTACGAGCAGTACTTC.

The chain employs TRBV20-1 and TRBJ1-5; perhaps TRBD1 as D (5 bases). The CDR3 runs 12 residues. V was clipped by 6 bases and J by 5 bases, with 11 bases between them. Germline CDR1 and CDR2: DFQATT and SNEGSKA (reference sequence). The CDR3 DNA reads TGCAGTGCGAGACGGGGGTATCAGCCCCAGCATTTT. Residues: CSARRGYQPQHF.